A single sample is the source of the 4 T cell receptor beta chains below, sequenced in a study of shared clonotypes between healthy human individuals. TCRdb's copy holds only in-frame clones and misses some; the assay was immunoSEQ multiplex PCR. This sample yields roughly 650,000 clones, of which more than 95% are seen a single time; about 0.057% belongs to the top ten. The sequenced sample consisted of naive CD4+ T cells sorted from blood. Subset meaning: CD45RA+ positively selected. The receptors come from a young woman in good health.

This chain uses TRBV29-1 with TRBJ1-1; D is perhaps TRBD1 (6 bases). Trimming took 2 bases from V and 1 from J, leaving 8 bases between them. CDR3 length equals 13 residues. From germline, CDR1 is SQVTM and CDR2 ANQGSEA. The CDR3 nucleotides are TGCAGCGTTGAACGACAGGAGAACACTGAAGCTTTCTTT. Residues: CSVERQENTEAFF.

This chain connects TRBV19 to TRBJ2-5; D gene unclear. This CDR3 is built from 13 residues. Trimming stripped 4 bases from V and 1 base from J, with 7 bases between. Germline V gives CDR1 LNHDA, CDR2 SQIVND (reference sequence). As DNA, the CDR3 is TGTGCCAGTAGTAGCCAGGTCCAAGAGACCCAGTACTTC. Encoded protein: CASSSQVQETQYF.

V and J are TRBV29-1 and TRBJ1-1; D is perhaps TRBD1 (6 bases). CDR3 size: 13 residues. V dropped 3 bases and J dropped 5 bases, with 13 bases sitting between them. Germline-derived CDR1 and CDR2 are SQVTM and ANQGSEA. The CDR3 DNA follows: TGCAGCGTTGATCCGGGAGGGGGGACTGAAGCTTTCTTT. This encodes CSVDPGGGTEAFF.

The gene calls are TRBV5-6 and TRBJ2-5, with no clear D. CDR1 and CDR2 (germline): SGHDT, YYEEEE. The V end lost 0 bases, the J end lost 5 bases, and 11 bases lay between the germline ends. This CDR3 is built from 14 residues. The CDR3 here is CASSLDSRRETQYF. The CDR3 bases are TGTGCCAGCAGCTTGGACAGCCGAAGGGAGACCCAGTACTTC.